This entry lists 25 T cell receptor beta chains sequenced from one sample in a study of T cell clonality in common variable immunodeficiency. Produced via immunoSEQ multiplex PCR; TCRdb's table is partial and in-frame only. This repertoire holds roughly 40,000 clones, and none appear only once. Specimen: peripheral blood mononuclear cells. Receptors were obtained from a person aged 18 to 70 in good health.

As for this clone: The CDR3 end lies 3 residues beyond the end of the read and is filled in from the germline J gene. This chain uses TRBV19 with TRBJ2-3; 9 bases agree with TRBD1. The CDR3 extends over 15 amino acids. Per the germline V gene, CDR1 is LNHDA and CDR2 is SQIVND (reference sequence). CDR3 loop: CASSTDGQGHQPQYF. The DNA read from the CDR3 is TGTGCCAGTAGTACAGATGGACAGGGGCATCAGCCG. Complete variable domain (other parts from reference TRBV19 and TRBJ2-3): DGGITQSPKYLFRKEGQNVTLSCEQNLNHDAMYWYRQDPGQGLRLIYYSQIVNDFQKGDIAEGYSVSREKKESFPLTVTSAQKNPTAFYLCASSTDGQGHQPQYFGPGTRLTVL.

In this sample, this clone turned up many times. Coverage ceases 3 residues before the CDR3 finishes, and the germline J gene fills in the end. The rearrangement links TRBV29-1 to TRBJ2-3, with 7 bases lining up with TRBD2. After removal of 1 base from V and 1 base from J, the junction contained 5 bases not matched to a gene. The germline gives CDR1 SQVTM, CDR2 ANQGSEA. This CDR3 region has 15 residues. The covered CDR3 bases are TGCAGCGTTGAAGGGGGGGAGGGCCGCACAGATACG. Translating gives CSVEGGEGRTDT. The whole CDR3 region reads CSVEGGEGRTDTQYF.

This clone was picked up a small number of times. CDR3 DNA (partial): TGTGCCAGTTCCCCCCGACTAGCGGGGGGGTACAATGAC. Translating gives CASSPRLAGGYND. The whole CDR3 is CASSPRLAGGYNDYTF. This chain joins TRBV19 and TRBJ1-2; possibly TRBD1 for D (5 bases). From the germline J gene comes the end of the CDR3, since the read stops 3 residues before it. This CDR3 is built from 16 residues. The germline V gene has CDR1 LNHDA and CDR2 SQIVND (reference sequence).

This clone was seen repeatedly, ten times or more. With the read ending 3 residues before the CDR3 end, the germline J gene is used to fill in that end. V gene TRBV7-6 combines with J gene TRBJ2-7; TRBD1 matches 7 bases. The trim removed 5 bases at V and 4 bases at J, leaving 17 bases unmatched. The CDR3 extends over 17 amino acids. Looked up from germline, CDR1 is SGHVS and CDR2 is FNYEAQ. The CDR3 protein is CASSPLTGDHSSYEQYF. The DNA read from the CDR3 is TGTGCCAGCAGCCCCCTCACAGGGGACCACAGCTCATACGAG.

This clone came up many times. The CDR3 end is not reached by the read, which stops 3 residues before it; the germline J gene fills it in. This chain joins TRBV9 and TRBJ2-5; D uncertain. This CDR3 comprises 15 residues. Germline-derived CDR1 and CDR2 are SGDLS and YYNGEE. V lost 0 bases to trimming and J lost 1 base, with 10 bases between them. This chain's CDR3 is CASSVGSLSQETQYF. The part of the CDR3 DNA that was read is TGTGCCAGCAGCGTAGGTAGCCTCAGCCAAGAGACC. Full variable domain (remainder filled in from reference TRBV9 and TRBJ2-5): DSGVTQTPKHLITATGQRVTLRCSPRSGDLSVYWYQQSLDQGLQFLIQYYNGEERAKGNILERFSAQQFPDLHSELNLSSLELGDSALYFCASSVGSLSQETQYFGPGTRLLVL.

This clone was recorded many times. The missing CDR3 end, 3 residues past where the read stops, is filled in from the germline J gene. The V and J genes are TRBV29-1 and TRBJ2-3; 7 bases agree with TRBD1. The ends lost 8 bases at V and 3 bases at J; junction bases unmatched: 8. The germline V gene encodes CDR1 SQVTM and CDR2 ANQGSEA. The length of the CDR3 is 13 residues. CDR3 region: CSSHEGATDTQYF. The sequenced CDR3 bases are TGCAGCTCGCACGAGGGGGCAACAGATACG.

This clone was counted at least ten times. The read stops 3 residues short of the end of the CDR3; the missing end is completed from the germline J gene. This chain connects TRBV10-3 to TRBJ2-7; 7 bases are a match to TRBD2. This CDR3 is 15 amino acids long. Germline CDR1 is ENHRY and CDR2 is SYGVKD. The ends lost 4 bases at V and 2 bases at J; junction bases unmatched: 8. The part of the CDR3 DNA that was read is TGTGCCATCAGTGTAGGGCTAGCGGCAACCTACGAG. Encoded protein: CAISVGLAATYE. The full CDR3 is CAISVGLAATYEQYF.

About this clone itself: The sequence runs out 3 residues before the end of the CDR3; the remainder is reconstructed from the germline J gene. This chain connects TRBV30 to TRBJ1-2; D is perhaps TRBD1 (5 bases). CDR1 GTSNPN and CDR2 SVGIG come from the germline V gene (reference sequence). The CDR3 sequence is 17 residues long. Incomplete CDR3 DNA: TGTGCCTGGAGTGTACTGGTTCAGCGGGGGGAAAACAATGAC. Translation gives CAWSVLVQRGENND. The entire CDR3 sequence reads CAWSVLVQRGENNDYTF.

This clone was detected ten times or more. The read terminates 3 residues ahead of where the CDR3 ends, so the germline J gene completes it. This chain joins TRBV6-1 and TRBJ2-3; the D is unclear. Germline CDR1 and CDR2: MNHNS and SASEGT. V lost 3 bases to trimming and J lost 0 bases, with 4 bases between them. The CDR3 runs 13 residues. The CDR3 spells CASSDLSTDTQYF. The part of the CDR3 DNA that was read is TGTGCCAGCAGTGATTTAAGCACAGATACG.

This clone has just a few counts. CDR3 DNA, as far as it was read: TGTGCCAGCAGCTTAGGACAAACCTACGAG. Its protein is CASSLGQTYE. Given in full, the CDR3 is CASSLGQTYEYTF. The rearrangement joins TRBV11-2 to TRBJ1-2; D not resolved. Coverage ceases 3 residues before the CDR3 finishes, and the germline J gene fills in the end. The CDR3 runs 13 residues. In germline, CDR1 is SGHAT, CDR2 FQNNGV.

At least ten counts were recorded for this clone. The read terminates 3 residues before the CDR3 end, so the remaining end is supplied by the germline J gene. V gene TRBV2 combines with J gene TRBJ1-2, with 10 nucleotides matching TRBD1. V lost 10 bases to trimming and J lost 7 bases; unmatched junction nucleotides: 3. The CDR3 consists of 11 residues. Germline V gene data show CDR1 as SNHLY and CDR2 as FYNNEI. The CDR3 protein is CATGTGAGYTF. The sequenced part of the CDR3 DNA is TGTGCCACTGGGACAGGGGCTGGC.

This clone was counted at least ten times. The observed sequence ends 3 residues before the CDR3 terminus, with the missing tail filled in from the germline J gene. The chain links TRBV30 to TRBJ2-7, with D perhaps TRBD1 (5 bases). V was cut by 3 bases and J by 3 bases, with 12 bases left in between. Germline lookup yields CDR1 GTSNPN and CDR2 SVGIG (reference sequence). The CDR3 is 13 amino acids. The CDR3 sequence: CAWRGDRHYEQYF. The DNA read from the CDR3 is TGTGCCTGGAGGGGCGACAGACACTACGAG.

This clone came up a few times. Read coverage stops 3 residues before the CDR3 terminus; the germline J gene supplies the remainder. The V call is TRBV5-1, the J call TRBJ1-2; 8 bases line up with TRBD1. The CDR3 is made up of 14 amino acids. V was pared by 5 bases and J by 4 bases, with 7 bases of the junction left unmatched. The V gene's germline CDR1 is SGHRS and CDR2 YFSETQ. CDR3 DNA, as far as it was read: TGCGCCAGCAGTTCCGGGACAGGCCCCTATGGC. Encoded protein: CASSSGTGPYG. The entire CDR3 sequence reads CASSSGTGPYGYTF.

CDR3 DNA (partial): TGTGCCAGTAGTATAGGGACAGGGGGGCACAATGAG. The encoded protein is CASSIGTGGHNE. The CDR3 reads in full as CASSIGTGGHNEQFF. This chain uses TRBV19 with TRBJ2-1; the match to TRBD1 covers 10 bases. Coverage ceases 3 residues before the CDR3 finishes, and the germline J gene fills in the end. The CDR3 totals 15 residues. Looked up from germline, CDR1 is LNHDA and CDR2 is SQIVND (reference sequence). V was pared by 1 base and J by 5 bases, with 2 bases of the junction left unmatched.

This clone was detected many times. Read data end 3 residues before the CDR3 end; the end is taken from the germline J gene. The chain is built from TRBV12-3 or TRBV12-4 and TRBJ2-2; 9 nucleotides match TRBD2. The CDR3 runs 16 residues. Trimming cost V 3 bases and J 4 bases; bases outside gene matches: 6. Partial CDR3 DNA: TGTGCCAGCAGTTTGCCCGGGACTAGCATCACCGGGGAG. Translation gives CASSLPGTSITGE. The full-length CDR3 reads as CASSLPGTSITGELFF.

A word on this clone: The read ends 3 residues early relative to the CDR3; the germline J gene fills the gap. The rearrangement links TRBV2 to TRBJ2-1; 12 nucleotides line up with TRBD2. Per the germline V gene, CDR1 is SNHLY and CDR2 is FYNNEI. J lost 8 bases, V lost 7 bases, and 21 bases had no gene match. The CDR3 spans 19 residues. The sequenced part of the CDR3 DNA is TGTGCCAGCAACCTCCGGCTAGCGGGAGGGCCATCGGGGGGGGATGAG. Protein sequence: CASNLRLAGGPSGGDE. The full-length CDR3 reads as CASNLRLAGGPSGGDEQFF.

There are many counts of this clone. The CDR3 extends 3 residues past the end of the read, so its final part is completed from the germline J gene. The rearrangement uses TRBV10-1 and TRBJ2-1, with 9 positions matching TRBD2. Germline values: CDR1 WNHNN, CDR2 SYGVQD (reference sequence). The CDR3 has 15 residues. J gave up 9 bases and V 4 bases, and 10 bases lay outside the gene matches. The CDR3 sequence: CASSAELAGDGEQFF. The covered CDR3 bases are TGCGCCAGCAGTGCCGAGTTAGCGGGAGATGGTGAG.

Many counts were recorded for this clone. The CDR3 end falls 3 residues outside the read, so it is completed with the germline J gene. V gene TRBV10-3 combines with J gene TRBJ1-2; no reliable D call. Germline CDR1 and CDR2: ENHRY and SYGVKD. This CDR3 has 12 residues. Trimming removed 8 bases from V and 2 bases from J, with 9 bases in between. The part of the CDR3 DNA that was read is TGTGCCATCGGGCAAACCAACTATGGC. Protein sequence: CAIGQTNYG. The CDR3, in full, reads CAIGQTNYGYTF.

This clone was counted at least ten times. Sequencing ends 3 residues short of the CDR3 end; the germline J gene provides the rest. The rearrangement uses TRBV18 and TRBJ2-1, with 7 bases identical to TRBD2. Trimming took 3 bases from V and 1 from J; bases not matched to a gene: 15. This CDR3 region has 19 residues. The germline CDR1 and CDR2 sequences are KGHSH and LQKENI. CDR3 residues: CASSPQVAGVPPSYNEQFF. The DNA read from the CDR3 is TGTGCCAGCTCACCCCAGGTGGCGGGAGTACCCCCTTCCTACAATGAG.

This clone showed up many times. The CDR3 bases that were read are TGCGCCAGCAGCGAAGTCGTTACAAGCGATATTAACTATGGC. Translated: CASSEVVTSDINYG. The full-length CDR3 reads as CASSEVVTSDINYGYTF. The gene calls are TRBV4-1 and TRBJ1-2, with D hard to call. The CDR3 end is not reached by the read, which stops 3 residues before it; the germline J gene fills it in. The V end lost 5 bases, the J end lost 1 base, and 20 bases lay between the germline ends. The CDR3 consists of 17 residues. Germline CDR1 is MGHRA and CDR2 is YSYEKL.

This clone appeared many times. The read comes to an end 3 residues before the CDR3 does, leaving the germline J gene to fill in the end. The rearrangement joins TRBV20-1 to TRBJ2-7; 9 nucleotides align to TRBD2. The CDR3 length is 14 residues. Germline CDR1 DFQATT, CDR2 SNEGSKA (reference sequence). With V trimmed by 2 bases and J by 3 bases, 5 bases remained unmatched. The sequenced part of the CDR3 DNA is TGCAGTGCTAGAAGCGGGACTAGCTTCTACGAG. It is translated as CSARSGTSFYE. The whole CDR3 sequence is CSARSGTSFYEQYF.

This clone was detected many times. The observed sequence ends 3 residues before the CDR3 terminus, with the missing tail filled in from the germline J gene. This chain connects TRBV5-1 to TRBJ2-1; D is perhaps TRBD2 (5 bases). The germline gives CDR1 SGHRS, CDR2 YFSETQ. The CDR3 spans 15 residues. V shed 2 bases and J shed 3 bases, with 12 bases lying between them. The CDR3 spells CASSLLRDYYNEQFF. The covered CDR3 bases are TGCGCCAGCAGCTTACTGAGAGACTACTACAATGAG.

This clone was observed many times. The read terminates 3 residues before the CDR3 end, so the remaining end is supplied by the germline J gene. The chain joins TRBV19 to TRBJ2-3; unclear D gene. From germline, CDR1 is LNHDA and CDR2 SQIVND (reference sequence). The CDR3 runs 14 residues. Trimming took 6 bases from V and 2 from J, leaving 12 bases between them. The CDR3: CASSQRLSTDTQYF. CDR3 DNA, as far as it was read: TGTGCCAGTAGCCAACGACTCTCCACAGATACG.

This clone was observed many times. The CDR3 end falls 3 residues outside the read, so it is completed with the germline J gene. The V gene is TRBV29-1, the J gene TRBJ2-1; D is perhaps TRBD1 or TRBD2 (5 bases each). This CDR3 is 14 amino acids long. From germline, CDR1 is SQVTM and CDR2 ANQGSEA. Trimming shortened V by 5 bases and J by 7 bases, and 18 bases separated the two germline ends. Incomplete CDR3 DNA: TGCAGCGTTATGAGGGGTTTAGGAAGTAATGAG. As protein: CSVMRGLGSNE. The complete CDR3 protein is CSVMRGLGSNEQFF.

This clone was detected many times. The sequence runs out 3 residues before the end of the CDR3; the remainder is reconstructed from the germline J gene. The chain employs TRBV19 and TRBJ2-5; 10 bases line up with TRBD1. Losses at the gene ends were 4 bases for V and 4 bases for J; bases not matched to a gene: 9. CDR1 is LNHDA, CDR2 SQIVND, per germline (reference sequence). The CDR3 covers 16 residues. Here the CDR3 reads CASSKTGTGVPETQYF. The CDR3 DNA, read in part, is TGTGCCAGTAGTAAAACCGGGACAGGGGTCCCAGAGACC.